Included here is one T cell receptor beta chain sequence, with context. Other DNA sequences in the sample encode the same CDR3. The CDR3 is 14 residues long. Germline-derived CDR1 and CDR2 are SGDLS and YYNGEE. The trim removed 0 bases at V and 3 bases at J, leaving 2 bases unmatched. Here immunoSEQ multiplex PCR was the method, and the copy in TCRdb shows in-frame clones only, minus some. The table has 150,000 to 200,000 clones, around 87% seen once. The data originate from a study of control samples from healthy donors and cancer patients. V usage is TRBV9 and J usage is TRBJ1-1; TRBD1 aligns across 7 bases. The receptor comes from a woman between 45 and 60 years old in good health. The sequencing sample was made of blood. The CDR3 sequence is CASSVAGGDTEAFF. CDR3 bases: TGTGCCAGCAGCGTAGCAGGGGGTGACACTGAAGCTTTCTTT.